This T cell receptor (beta chain) was captured in a study of blood T cells in healthy people across ages. Regarding the study as a whole: Among long-lived donors, naive CD4+ cells were more numerous and diversity higher than in aged donors. Donor CMV status, an unknown factor, possibly confounded changes in expanded clonotypes.

On this clonotype itself: Its target is unknown.

Then a second PCR, running about 6 to 11 cycles, was carried out with a sample-barcoded 5' primer and a J-beta primer mix. Each CDR3 protein is one row after TCRdb ran MiXCR on the 5' RACE reads. The table shows approximately 2,000,000 distinct CDR3 sequences, with roughly two fifths occurring only once. Material: blood. This TCR derives from a human donor in good health.

In DNA, the CDR3 is TGTGCCAGCAGTTTTTCGTTTTGGCTAGCGGGGGGAAGCTCTGGGGCCAACGTCCTGACTTTC. It codes for CASSFSFWLAGGSSGANVLTF. This rearrangement joins TRBV12-3 or TRBV12-4 to TRBJ2-6, with 11 bases identical to TRBD2. Losses at the gene ends were 3 bases for V and 0 bases for J; bases not matched to a gene: 13. This CDR3 region has 21 residues.